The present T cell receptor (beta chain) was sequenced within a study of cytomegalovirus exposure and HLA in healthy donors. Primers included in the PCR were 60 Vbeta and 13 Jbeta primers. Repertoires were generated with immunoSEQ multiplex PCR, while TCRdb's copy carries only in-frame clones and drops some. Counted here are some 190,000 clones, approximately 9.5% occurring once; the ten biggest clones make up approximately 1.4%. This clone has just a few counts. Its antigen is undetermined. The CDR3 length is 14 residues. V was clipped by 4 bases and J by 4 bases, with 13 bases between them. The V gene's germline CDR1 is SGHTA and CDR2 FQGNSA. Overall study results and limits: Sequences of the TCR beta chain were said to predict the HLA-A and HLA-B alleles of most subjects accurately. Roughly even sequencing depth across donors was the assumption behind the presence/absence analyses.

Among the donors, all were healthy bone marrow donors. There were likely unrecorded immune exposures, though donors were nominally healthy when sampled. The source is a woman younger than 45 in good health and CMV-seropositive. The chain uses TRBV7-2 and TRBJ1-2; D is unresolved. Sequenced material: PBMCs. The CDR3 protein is CASSSPRGFYGYTF. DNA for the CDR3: TGTGCCAGCAGCTCACCGAGAGGGTTCTATGGCTACACCTTC.